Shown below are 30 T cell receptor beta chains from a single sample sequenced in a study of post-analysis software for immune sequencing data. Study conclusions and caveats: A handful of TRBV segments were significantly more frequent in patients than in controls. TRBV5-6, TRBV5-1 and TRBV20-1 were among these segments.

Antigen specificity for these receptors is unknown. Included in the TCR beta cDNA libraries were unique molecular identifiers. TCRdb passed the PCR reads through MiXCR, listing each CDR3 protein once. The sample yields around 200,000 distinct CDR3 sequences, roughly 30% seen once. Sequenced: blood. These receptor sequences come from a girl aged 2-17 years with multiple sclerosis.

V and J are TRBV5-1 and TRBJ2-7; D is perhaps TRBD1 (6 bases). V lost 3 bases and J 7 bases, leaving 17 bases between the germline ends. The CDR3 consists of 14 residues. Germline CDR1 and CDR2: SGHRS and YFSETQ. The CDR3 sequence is CASSYLTGLNEQYF. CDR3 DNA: TGCGCCAGCAGCTATCTAACAGGGTTAAATGAGCAGTACTTC.

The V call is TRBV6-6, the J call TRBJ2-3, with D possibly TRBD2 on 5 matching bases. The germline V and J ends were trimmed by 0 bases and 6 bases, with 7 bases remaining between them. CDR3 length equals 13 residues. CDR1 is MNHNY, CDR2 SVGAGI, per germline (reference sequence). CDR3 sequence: CASSYSTGDTQYF. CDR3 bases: TGTGCCAGCAGTTACTCTACGGGGGATACGCAGTATTTT.

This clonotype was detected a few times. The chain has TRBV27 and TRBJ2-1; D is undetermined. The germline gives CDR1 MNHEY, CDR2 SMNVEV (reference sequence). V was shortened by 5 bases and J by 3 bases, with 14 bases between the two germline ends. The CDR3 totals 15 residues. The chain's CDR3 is CASSRTLAGYNEQFF. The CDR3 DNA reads TGTGCCAGCAGTAGGACCCTCGCTGGCTACAATGAGCAGTTCTTC.

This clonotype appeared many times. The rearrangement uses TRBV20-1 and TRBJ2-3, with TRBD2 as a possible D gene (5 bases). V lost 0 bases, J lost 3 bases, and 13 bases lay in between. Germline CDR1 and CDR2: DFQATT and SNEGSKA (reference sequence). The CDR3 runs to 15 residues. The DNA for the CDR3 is TGCAGTGCTAGAGATTTCGCTAGCAGAACAGATACGCAGTATTTT. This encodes CSARDFASRTDTQYF.

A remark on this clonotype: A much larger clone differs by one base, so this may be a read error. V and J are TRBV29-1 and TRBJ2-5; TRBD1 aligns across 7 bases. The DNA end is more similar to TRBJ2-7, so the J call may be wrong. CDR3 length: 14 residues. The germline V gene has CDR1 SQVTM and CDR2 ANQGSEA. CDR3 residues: CSVETRDSSHEQYF. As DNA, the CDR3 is TGCAGCGTTGAGACCCGGGACAGCTCCCACGAGCAGTACTTC.

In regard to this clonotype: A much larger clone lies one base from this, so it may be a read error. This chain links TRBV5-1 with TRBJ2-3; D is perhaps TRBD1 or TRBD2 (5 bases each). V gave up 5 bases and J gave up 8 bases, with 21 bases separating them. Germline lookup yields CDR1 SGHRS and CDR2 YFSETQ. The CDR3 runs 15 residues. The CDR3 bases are TGCGCCAGCAGAGACACCGGGACCCAGAAGGGTACGCAGTATTTT. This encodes CASRDTGTQKGTQYF.

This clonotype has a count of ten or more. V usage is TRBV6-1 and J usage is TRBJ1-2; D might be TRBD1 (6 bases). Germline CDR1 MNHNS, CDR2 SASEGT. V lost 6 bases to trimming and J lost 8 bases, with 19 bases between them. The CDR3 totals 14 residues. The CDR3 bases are TGTGCCAGCAGGAATCAGGGGTCGGGTGGAGGCTACACCTTC. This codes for CASRNQGSGGGYTF.

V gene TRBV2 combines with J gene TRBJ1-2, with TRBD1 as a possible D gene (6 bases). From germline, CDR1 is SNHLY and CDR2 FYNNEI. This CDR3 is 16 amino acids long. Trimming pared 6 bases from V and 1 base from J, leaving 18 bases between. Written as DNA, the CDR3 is TGTGCCAGCAGACGACTAGGACAGCAAGTTAACTATGGCTACACCTTC. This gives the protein CASRRLGQQVNYGYTF.

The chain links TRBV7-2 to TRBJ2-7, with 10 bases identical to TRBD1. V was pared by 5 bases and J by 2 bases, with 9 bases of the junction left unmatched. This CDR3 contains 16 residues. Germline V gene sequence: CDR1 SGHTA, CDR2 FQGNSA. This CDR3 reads CASSGPGTGVPYEQYF. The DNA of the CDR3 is TGTGCCAGCAGCGGGCCCGGGACAGGGGTCCCCTACGAGCAGTACTTC.

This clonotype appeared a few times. The CDR3 here is CASSSKTGGWGSTEAFF. The CDR3 DNA reads TGTGCCAGCAGCTCAAAGACAGGGGGCTGGGGTAGCACTGAAGCTTTCTTT. The chain recombines TRBV11-2 with TRBJ1-1, with 10 positions matching TRBD1. Germline lookup yields CDR1 SGHAT and CDR2 FQNNGV. After removal of 4 bases from V and 4 bases from J, the junction contained 12 bases not matched to a gene. CDR3 length equals 17 residues.

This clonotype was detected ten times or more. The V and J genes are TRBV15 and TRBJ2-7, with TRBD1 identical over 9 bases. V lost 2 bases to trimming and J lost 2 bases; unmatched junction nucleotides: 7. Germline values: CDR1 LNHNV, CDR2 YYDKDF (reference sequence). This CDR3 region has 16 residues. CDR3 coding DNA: TGTGCCACCAGCAGAAAACCGGGACAGGGTACCTACGAGCAGTACTTC. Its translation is CATSRKPGQGTYEQYF.

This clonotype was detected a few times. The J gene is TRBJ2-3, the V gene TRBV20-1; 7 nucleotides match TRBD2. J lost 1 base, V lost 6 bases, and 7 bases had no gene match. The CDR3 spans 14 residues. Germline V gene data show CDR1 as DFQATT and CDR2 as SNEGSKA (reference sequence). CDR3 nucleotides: TGCAGTGCGCACCCTAGCGGCCGCACAGATACGCAGTATTTT. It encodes CSAHPSGRTDTQYF.

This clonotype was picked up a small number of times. Here the CDR3 reads CASRPGQSNEKLFF. For the CDR3, the DNA is TGCGCCAGTAGGCCGGGACAGTCTAATGAAAAACTGTTTTTT. The chain couples TRBV5-1 to TRBJ1-4; 7 nucleotides agree with TRBD1. J was trimmed by 3 bases and V by 8 bases; bases with no gene match: 7. The CDR3 sequence is 14 residues long. Per germline, CDR1 SGHRS and CDR2 YFSETQ.

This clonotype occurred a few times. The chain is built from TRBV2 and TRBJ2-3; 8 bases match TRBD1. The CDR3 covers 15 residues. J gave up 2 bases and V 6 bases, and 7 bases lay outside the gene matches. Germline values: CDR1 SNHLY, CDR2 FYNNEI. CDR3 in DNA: TGTGCCAGCAGCCGCAGGGGGCTTAACACAGATACGCAGTATTTT. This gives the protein CASSRRGLNTDTQYF.

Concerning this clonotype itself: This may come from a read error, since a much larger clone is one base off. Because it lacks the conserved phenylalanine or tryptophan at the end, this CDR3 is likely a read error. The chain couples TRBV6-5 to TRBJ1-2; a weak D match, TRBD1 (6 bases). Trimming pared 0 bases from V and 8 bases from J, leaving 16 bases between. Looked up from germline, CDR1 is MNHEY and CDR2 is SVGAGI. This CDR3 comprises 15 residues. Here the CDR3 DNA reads TGTGCCAGCAGTTACTCCACCCCACACAGGGACGGCTACACCATC. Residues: CASSYSTPHRDGYTI.

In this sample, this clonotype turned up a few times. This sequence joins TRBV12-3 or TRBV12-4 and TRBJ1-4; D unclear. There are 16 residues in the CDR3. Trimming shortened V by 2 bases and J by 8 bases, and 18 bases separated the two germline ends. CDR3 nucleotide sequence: TGTGCCAGCAGTTTATACGGCGCGAGCTGGGAAGAAAAACTGTTTTTT. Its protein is CASSLYGASWEEKLFF.

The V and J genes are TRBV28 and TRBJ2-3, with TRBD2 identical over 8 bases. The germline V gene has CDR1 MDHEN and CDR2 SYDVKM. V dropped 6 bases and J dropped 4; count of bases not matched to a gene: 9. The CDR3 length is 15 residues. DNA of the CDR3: TGTGCCAGCAGGACCCCGGGAGGGCCTGCAGATACGCAGTATTTT. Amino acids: CASRTPGGPADTQYF.

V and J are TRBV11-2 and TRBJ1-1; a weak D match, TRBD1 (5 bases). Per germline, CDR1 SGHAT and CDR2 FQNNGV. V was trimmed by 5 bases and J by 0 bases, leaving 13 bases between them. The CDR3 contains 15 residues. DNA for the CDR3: TGTGCCAGCAGCCCGGGGACCGATTTGAACACTGAAGCTTTCTTT. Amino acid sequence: CASSPGTDLNTEAFF.

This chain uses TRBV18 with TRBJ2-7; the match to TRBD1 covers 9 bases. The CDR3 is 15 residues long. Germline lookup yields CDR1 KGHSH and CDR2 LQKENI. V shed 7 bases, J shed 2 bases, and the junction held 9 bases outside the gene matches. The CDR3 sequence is CASFMGTGPPYEQYF. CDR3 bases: TGTGCCAGCTTCATGGGGACAGGGCCCCCCTACGAGCAGTACTTC.

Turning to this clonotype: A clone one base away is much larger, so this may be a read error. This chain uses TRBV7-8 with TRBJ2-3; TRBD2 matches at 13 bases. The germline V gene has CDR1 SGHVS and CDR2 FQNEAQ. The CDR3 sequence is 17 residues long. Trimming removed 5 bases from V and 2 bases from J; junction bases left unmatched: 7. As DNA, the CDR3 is TGTGCCAGCAGCCCGACTAGCGGGGGGCACCACACAGATACGCAGTATTTT. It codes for CASSPTSGGHHTDTQYF.

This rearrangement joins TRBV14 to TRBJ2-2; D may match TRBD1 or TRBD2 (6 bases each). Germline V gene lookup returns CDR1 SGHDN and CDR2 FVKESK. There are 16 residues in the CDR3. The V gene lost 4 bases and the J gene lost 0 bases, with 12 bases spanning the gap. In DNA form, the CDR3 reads TGTGCCAGCAGCCGGGGGGCGGCAACGAACACCGGGGAGCTGTTTTTT. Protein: CASSRGAATNTGELFF.

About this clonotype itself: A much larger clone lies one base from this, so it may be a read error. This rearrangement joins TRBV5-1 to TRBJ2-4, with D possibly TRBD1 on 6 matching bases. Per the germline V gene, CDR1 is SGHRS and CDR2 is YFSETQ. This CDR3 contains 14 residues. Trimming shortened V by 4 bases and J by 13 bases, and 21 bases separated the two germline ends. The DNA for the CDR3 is TGCGCCAGCAGCGTGGGGACACCCCCTATGGAGCAGTACTTC. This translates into CASSVGTPPMEQYF.

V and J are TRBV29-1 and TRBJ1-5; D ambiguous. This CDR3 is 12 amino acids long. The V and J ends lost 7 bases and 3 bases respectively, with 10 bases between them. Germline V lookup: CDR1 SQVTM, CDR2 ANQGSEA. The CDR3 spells CSASGFNQPQHF. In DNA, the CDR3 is TGCAGCGCTTCAGGTTTCAATCAGCCCCAGCATTTT.

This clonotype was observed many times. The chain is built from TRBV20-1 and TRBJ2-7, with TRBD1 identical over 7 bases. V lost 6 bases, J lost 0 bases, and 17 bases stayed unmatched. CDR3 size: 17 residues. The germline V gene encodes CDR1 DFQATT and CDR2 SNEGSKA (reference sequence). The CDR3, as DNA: TGCAGTGCCCTCCGCCGGGACAGTTCACGTAGCTCCTACGAGCAGTACTTC. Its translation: CSALRRDSSRSSYEQYF.

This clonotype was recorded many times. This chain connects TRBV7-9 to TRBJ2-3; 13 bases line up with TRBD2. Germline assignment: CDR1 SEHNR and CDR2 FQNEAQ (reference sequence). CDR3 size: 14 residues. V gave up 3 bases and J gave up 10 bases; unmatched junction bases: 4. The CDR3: CASSFTSGGAPQYF. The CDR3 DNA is TGTGCCAGCAGCTTTACTAGCGGGGGGGCCCCGCAGTATTTT. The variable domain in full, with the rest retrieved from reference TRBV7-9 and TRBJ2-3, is DTGVSQNPRHKITKRGQNVTFRCDPISEHNRLYWYRQTLGQGPEFLTYFQNEAQLEKSRLLSDRFSAERPKGSFSTLEIQRTEQGDSAMYLCASSFTSGGAPQYFGPGTRLTVL.

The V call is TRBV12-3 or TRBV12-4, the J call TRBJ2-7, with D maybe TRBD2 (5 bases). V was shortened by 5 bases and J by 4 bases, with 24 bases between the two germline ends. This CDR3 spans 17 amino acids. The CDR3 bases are TGTGCCAGCAGTATCTCCTACGGGGTAGGGCCCAAGTACGAGCAGTACTTC. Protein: CASSISYGVGPKYEQYF.

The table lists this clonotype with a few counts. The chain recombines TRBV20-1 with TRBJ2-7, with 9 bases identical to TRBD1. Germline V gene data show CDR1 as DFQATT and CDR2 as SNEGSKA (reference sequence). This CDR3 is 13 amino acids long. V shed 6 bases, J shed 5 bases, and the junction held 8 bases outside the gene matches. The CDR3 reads CSAPGQGGDEQYF. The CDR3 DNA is TGCAGTGCACCGGGACAGGGAGGGGACGAGCAGTACTTC.

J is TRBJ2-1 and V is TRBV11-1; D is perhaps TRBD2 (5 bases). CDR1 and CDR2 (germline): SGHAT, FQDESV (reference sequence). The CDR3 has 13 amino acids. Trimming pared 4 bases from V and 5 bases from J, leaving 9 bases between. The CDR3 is CASSYQRDNEQFF. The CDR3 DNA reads TGTGCCAGCAGCTACCAGAGGGACAATGAGCAGTTCTTC.

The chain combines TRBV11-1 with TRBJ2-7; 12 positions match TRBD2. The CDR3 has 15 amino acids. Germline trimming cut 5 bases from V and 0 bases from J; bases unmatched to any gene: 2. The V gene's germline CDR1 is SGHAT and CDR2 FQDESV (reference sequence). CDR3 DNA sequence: TGTGCCAGCAGCCCGACTAGCGGGGGCTCCTACGAGCAGTACTTC. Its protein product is CASSPTSGGSYEQYF. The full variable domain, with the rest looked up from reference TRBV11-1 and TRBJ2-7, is EAEVAQSPRYKITEKSQAVAFWCDPISGHATLYWYRQILGQGPELLVQFQDESVVDDSQLPKDRFSAERLKGVDSTLKIQPAELGDSAMYLCASSPTSGGSYEQYFGPGTRLTVT.

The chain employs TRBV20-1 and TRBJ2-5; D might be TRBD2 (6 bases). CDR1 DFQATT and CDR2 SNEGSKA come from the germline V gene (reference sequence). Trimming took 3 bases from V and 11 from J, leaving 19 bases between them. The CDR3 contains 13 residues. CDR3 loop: CSARTLLAGPQYF. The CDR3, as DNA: TGCAGTGCTAGGACCCTACTAGCAGGTCCTCAGTACTTC.